These 2 T cell receptor beta chains share one sample of origin, sequenced in a study of T-cell reconstitution after alpha-beta-depleted transplantation in children. Using unique molecular identifiers, the investigators prepared the TCRbeta library. MiXCR, run by TCRdb on the PCR reads, gives a single entry per CDR3 protein. The sample shows some 300,000 distinct CDR3 sequences, about 9.3% of them seen only once. The sequences come from PBMCs from the stem cell graft donor, collected from the stem cell graft. The source is a human donor who donated a stem cell graft to a child with acute lymphoblastic leukemia.

The chain employs TRBV4-2 and TRBJ2-7; 8 bases line up with TRBD1. The J segment lost 2 bases and the V segment lost 6 bases, leaving 9 bases of the junction unmatched. The CDR3 totals 15 residues. Germline CDR1 is LGHNA and CDR2 is YNFKEQ. The CDR3 nucleotides read TGTGCCAGCAGTCCGGAAGGACAGGGAACCTACGAGCAGTACTTC. Residues: CASSPEGQGTYEQYF.

J is TRBJ2-3 and V is TRBV5-6; D not resolved. This CDR3 region has 13 residues. Germline V gene data show CDR1 as SGHDT and CDR2 as YYEEEE. V dropped 5 bases and J dropped 0 bases, with 7 bases sitting between them. The CDR3 coding sequence is TGTGCCAGCAGAGCGCTCAGCACAGATACGCAGTATTTT. It translates to CASRALSTDTQYF.